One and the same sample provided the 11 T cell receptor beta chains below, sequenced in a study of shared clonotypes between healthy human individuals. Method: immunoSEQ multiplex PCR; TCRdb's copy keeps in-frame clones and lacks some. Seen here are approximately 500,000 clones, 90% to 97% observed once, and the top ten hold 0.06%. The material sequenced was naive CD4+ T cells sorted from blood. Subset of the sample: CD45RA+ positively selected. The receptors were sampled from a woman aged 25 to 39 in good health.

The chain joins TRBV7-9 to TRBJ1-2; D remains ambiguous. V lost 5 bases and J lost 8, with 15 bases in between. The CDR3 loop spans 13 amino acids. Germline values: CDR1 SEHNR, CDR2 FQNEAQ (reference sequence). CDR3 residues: CASSRPSLDGYTF. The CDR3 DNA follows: TGTGCCAGCAGCCGTCCCAGTCTGGACGGCTACACCTTC.

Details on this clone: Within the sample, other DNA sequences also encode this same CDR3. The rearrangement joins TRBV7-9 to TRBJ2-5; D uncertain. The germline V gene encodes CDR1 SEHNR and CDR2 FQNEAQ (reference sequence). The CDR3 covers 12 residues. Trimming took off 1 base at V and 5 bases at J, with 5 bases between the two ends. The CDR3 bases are TGTGCCAGCAGCTTAGTTCTGGAGACCCAGTACTTC. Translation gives CASSLVLETQYF.

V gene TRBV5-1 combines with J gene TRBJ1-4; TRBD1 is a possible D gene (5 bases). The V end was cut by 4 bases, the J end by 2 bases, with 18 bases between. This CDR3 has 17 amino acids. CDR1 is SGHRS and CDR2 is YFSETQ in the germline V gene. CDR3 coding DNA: TGCGCCAGCAGCCCAGGGTCATCAGGGCGCACTAATGAAAAACTGTTTTTT. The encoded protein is CASSPGSSGRTNEKLFF.

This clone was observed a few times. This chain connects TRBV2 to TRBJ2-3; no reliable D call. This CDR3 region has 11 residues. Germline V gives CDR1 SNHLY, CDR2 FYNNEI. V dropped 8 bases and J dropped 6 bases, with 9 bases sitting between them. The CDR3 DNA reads TGTGCCAGCGGGCTCGGGGATACGCAGTATTTT. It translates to CASGLGDTQYF.

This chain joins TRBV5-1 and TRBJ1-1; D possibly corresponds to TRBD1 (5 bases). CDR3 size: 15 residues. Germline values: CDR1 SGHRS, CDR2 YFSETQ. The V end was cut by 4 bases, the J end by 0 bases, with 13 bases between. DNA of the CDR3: TGCGCCAGCAGCACGGGACGGGGCGTGAACACTGAAGCTTTCTTT. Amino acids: CASSTGRGVNTEAFF.

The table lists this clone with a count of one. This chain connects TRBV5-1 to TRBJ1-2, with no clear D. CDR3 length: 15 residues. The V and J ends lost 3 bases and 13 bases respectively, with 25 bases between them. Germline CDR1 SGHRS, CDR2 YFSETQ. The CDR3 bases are TGCGCCAGCAGCTCTGCTAACGGACCCGGTAGAATTCGCACCTTC. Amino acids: CASSSANGPGRIRTF. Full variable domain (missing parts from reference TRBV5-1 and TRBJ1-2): KAGVTQTPRYLIKTRGQQVTLSCSPISGHRSVSWYQQTPGQGLQFLFEYFSETQRNKGNFPGRFSGRQFSNSRSEMNVSTLELGDSALYLCASSSANGPGRIRTFGSGTRLTVV.

The CDR3 nucleotides read TGTGCCAGTAGCGGGACCAAGATCTACAATGAGCAGTTCTTC. This codes for CASSGTKIYNEQFF. This chain links TRBV19 with TRBJ2-1; D assignment may be TRBD1 or TRBD2 (5 bases each). Trimming stripped 6 bases from V and 3 bases from J, with 12 bases between. CDR1 is LNHDA and CDR2 is SQIVND in the germline V gene (reference sequence). The length of the CDR3 is 14 residues.

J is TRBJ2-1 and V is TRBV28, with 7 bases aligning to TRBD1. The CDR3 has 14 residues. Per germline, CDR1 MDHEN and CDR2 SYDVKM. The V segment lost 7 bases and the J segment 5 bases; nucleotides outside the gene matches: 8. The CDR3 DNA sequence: TGTGCCAGCAAACTGACAGGGTCCCACAATGAGCAGTTCTTC. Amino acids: CASKLTGSHNEQFF. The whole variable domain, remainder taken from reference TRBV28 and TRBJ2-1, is DVKVTQSSRYLVKRTGEKVFLECVQDMDHENMFWYRQDPGLGLRLIYFSYDVKMKEKGDIPEGYSVSREKKERFSLILESASTNQTSMYLCASKLTGSHNEQFFGPGTRLTVL.

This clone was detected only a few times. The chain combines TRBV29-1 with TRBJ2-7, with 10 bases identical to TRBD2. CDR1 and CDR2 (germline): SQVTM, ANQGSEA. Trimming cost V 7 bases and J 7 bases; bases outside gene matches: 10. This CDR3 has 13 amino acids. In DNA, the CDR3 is TGCAGCGCCAGTGGGCTAGCGGGAGTAGAGCAGTACTTC. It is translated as CSASGLAGVEQYF.

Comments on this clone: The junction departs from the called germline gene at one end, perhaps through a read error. The CDR3: CATSSNSHTEAFF. The CDR3 DNA is TGCGCCACCAGCTCTAACAGTCACACTGAAGCTTTCTTT. The chain carries TRBV5-1 and TRBJ1-1; D is unresolved. The CDR3 sequence is 13 residues long. Germline V lookup: CDR1 SGHRS, CDR2 YFSETQ.

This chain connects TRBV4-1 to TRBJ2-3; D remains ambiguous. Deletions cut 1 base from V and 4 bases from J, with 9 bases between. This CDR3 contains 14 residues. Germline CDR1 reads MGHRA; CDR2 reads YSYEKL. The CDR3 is CASSQAGKADTQYF. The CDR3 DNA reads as TGCGCCAGCAGCCAAGCTGGGAAGGCAGATACGCAGTATTTT.